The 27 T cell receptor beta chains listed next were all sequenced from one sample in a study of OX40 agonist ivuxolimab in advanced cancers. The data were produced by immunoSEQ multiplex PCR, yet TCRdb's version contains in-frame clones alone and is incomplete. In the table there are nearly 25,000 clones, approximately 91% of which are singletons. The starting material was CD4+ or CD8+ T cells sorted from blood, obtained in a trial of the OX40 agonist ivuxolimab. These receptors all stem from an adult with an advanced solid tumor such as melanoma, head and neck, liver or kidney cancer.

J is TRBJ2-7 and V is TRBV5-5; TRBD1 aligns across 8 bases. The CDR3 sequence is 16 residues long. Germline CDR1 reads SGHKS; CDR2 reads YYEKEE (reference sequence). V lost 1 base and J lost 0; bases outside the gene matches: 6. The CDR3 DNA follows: TGTGCCAGCAGCTTGACGCCAGGGGGCTTCTCCTACGAGCAGTACTTC. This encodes CASSLTPGGFSYEQYF.

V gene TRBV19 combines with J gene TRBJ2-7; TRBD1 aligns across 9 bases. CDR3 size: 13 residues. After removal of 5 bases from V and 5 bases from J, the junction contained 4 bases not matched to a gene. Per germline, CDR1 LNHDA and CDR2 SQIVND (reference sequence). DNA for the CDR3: TGTGCCAGTAGTGGGGGACAGGGCCACGAGCAGTACTTC. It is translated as CASSGGQGHEQYF.

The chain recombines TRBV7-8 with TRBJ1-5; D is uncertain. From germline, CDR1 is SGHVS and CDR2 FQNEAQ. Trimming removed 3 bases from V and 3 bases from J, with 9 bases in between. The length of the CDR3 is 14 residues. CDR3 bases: TGTGCCAGCAGCTTCGCACAGCTCAATCAGCCCCAGCATTTT. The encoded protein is CASSFAQLNQPQHF. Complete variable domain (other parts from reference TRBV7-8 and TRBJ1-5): GAGVSQSPRYKVAKRGQDVALRCDPISGHVSLFWYQQALGQGPEFLTYFQNEAQLDKSGLPSDRFFAERPEGSVSTLKIQRTQQEDSAVYLCASSFAQLNQPQHFGDGTRLSIL.

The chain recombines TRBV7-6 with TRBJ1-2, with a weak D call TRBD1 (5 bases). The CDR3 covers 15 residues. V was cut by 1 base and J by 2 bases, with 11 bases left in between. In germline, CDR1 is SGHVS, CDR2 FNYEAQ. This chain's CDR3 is CASSLGAGGNYGYTF. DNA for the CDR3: TGTGCCAGCAGCTTAGGGGCGGGGGGAAACTATGGCTACACCTTC.

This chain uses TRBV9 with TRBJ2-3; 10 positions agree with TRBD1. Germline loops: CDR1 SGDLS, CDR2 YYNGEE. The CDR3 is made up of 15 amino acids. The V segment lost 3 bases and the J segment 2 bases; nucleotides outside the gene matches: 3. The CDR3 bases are TGTGCCAGCAGCGAGGGACAGGGGACCACAGATACGCAGTATTTT. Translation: CASSEGQGTTDTQYF.

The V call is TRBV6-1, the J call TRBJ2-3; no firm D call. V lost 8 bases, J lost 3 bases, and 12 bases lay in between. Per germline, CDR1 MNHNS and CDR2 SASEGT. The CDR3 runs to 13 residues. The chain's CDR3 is CASAGRPTDTQYF. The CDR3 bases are TGTGCCAGCGCTGGCCGACCGACAGATACGCAGTATTTT.

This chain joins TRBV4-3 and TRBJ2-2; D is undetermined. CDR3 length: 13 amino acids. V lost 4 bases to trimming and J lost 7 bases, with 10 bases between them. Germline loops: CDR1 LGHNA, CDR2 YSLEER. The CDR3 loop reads CASSLDGLGELFF. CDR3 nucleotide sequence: TGCGCCAGCAGCCTGGACGGCCTCGGGGAGCTGTTTTTT.

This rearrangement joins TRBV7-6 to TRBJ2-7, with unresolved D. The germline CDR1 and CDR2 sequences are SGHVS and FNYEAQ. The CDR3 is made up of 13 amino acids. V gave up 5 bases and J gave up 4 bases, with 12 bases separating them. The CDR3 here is CASSPTYEYEQYF. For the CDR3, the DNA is TGTGCCAGCAGCCCGACATATGAGTACGAGCAGTACTTC.

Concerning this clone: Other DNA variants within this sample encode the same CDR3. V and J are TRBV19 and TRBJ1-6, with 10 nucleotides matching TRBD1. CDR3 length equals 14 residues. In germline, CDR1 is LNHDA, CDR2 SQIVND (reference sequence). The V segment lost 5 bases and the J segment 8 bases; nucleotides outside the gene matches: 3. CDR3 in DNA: TGTGCCAGTAGTGGACAGGGGGGCGATTCACCCCTCCACTTT. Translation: CASSGQGGDSPLHF.

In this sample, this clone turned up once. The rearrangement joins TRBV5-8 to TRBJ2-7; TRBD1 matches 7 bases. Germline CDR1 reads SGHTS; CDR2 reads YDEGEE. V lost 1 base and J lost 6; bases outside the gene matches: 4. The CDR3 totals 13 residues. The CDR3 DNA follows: TGTGCCAGCAGCTTGAGGACAGGCGGCGAGCAGTACTTC. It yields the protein CASSLRTGGEQYF.

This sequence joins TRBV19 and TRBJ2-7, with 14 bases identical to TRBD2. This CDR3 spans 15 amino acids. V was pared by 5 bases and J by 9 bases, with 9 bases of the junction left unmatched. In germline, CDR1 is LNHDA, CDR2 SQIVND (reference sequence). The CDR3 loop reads CASSGTSGSTTGQYF. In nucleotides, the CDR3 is TGTGCCAGTAGTGGGACTAGCGGGAGTACTACTGGGCAGTACTTC.

CDR3 residues: CASSTNTGSTEAFF. Here the CDR3 DNA reads TGCGCCAGCAGCACGAATACAGGGAGCACTGAAGCTTTCTTT. The chain couples TRBV5-1 to TRBJ1-1, with D tentatively TRBD1 (6 bases). The ends were cut back, 4 bases at V and 4 bases at J, with 14 bases in the middle. The CDR3 runs 14 residues. CDR1 and CDR2 (germline): SGHRS, YFSETQ.

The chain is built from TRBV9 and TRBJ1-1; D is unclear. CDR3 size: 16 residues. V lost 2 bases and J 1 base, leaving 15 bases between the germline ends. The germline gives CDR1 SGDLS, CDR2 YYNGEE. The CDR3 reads CASSVVPQIKNTEAFF. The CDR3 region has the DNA TGTGCCAGCAGCGTGGTTCCTCAGATAAAGAACACTGAAGCTTTCTTT.

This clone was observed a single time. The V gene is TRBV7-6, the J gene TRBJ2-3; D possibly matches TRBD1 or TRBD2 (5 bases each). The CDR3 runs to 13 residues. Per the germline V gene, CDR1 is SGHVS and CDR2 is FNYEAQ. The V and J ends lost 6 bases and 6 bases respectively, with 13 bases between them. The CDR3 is CASSSRGRDTQYF. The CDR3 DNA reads TGTGCCAGCAGTTCGAGGGGTCGGGATACGCAGTATTTT.

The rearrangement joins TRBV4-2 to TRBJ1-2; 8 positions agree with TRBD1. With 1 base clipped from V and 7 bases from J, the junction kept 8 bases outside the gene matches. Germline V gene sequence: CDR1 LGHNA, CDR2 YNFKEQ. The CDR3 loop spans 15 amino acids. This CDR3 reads CASSQVITGGGGYTF. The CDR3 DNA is TGTGCCAGCAGCCAAGTGATAACAGGGGGTGGTGGCTACACCTTC.

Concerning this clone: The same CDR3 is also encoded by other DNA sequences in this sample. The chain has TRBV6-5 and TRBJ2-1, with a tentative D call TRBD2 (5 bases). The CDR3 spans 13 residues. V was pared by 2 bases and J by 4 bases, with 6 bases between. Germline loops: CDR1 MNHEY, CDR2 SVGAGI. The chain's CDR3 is CASSYGGYNEQFF. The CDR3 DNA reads TGTGCCAGCAGTTACGGCGGGTACAATGAGCAGTTCTTC.

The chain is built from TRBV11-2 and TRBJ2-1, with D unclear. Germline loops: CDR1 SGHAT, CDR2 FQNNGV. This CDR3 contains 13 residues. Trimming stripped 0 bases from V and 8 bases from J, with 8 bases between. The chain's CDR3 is CASSLDGPHEQFF. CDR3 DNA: TGTGCCAGCAGCTTAGATGGGCCCCATGAGCAGTTCTTC.

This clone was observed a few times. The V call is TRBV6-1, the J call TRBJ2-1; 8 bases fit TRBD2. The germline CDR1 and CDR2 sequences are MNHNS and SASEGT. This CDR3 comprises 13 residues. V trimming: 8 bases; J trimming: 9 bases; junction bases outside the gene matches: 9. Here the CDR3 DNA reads TGTGCCAGCGCCGGGAGGGGCCGAGGTGAGCAGTTCTTC. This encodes CASAGRGRGEQFF.

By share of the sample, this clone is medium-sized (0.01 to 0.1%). CDR3 protein: CASSSSGGGYNEQFF. DNA for the CDR3: TGTGCCAGTAGTTCTAGCGGCGGTGGCTACAATGAGCAGTTCTTC. The chain recombines TRBV19 with TRBJ2-1; 7 bases fit TRBD2. The CDR3 length is 15 residues. Losses at the gene ends were 5 bases for V and 3 bases for J; bases not matched to a gene: 7. Germline V lookup: CDR1 LNHDA, CDR2 SQIVND (reference sequence).

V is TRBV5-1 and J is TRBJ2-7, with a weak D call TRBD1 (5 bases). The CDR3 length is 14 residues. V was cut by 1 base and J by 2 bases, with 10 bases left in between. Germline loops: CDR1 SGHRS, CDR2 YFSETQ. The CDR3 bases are TGCGCCAGCAGCTTGAGGACACCGACCTACGAGCAGTACTTC. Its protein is CASSLRTPTYEQYF.

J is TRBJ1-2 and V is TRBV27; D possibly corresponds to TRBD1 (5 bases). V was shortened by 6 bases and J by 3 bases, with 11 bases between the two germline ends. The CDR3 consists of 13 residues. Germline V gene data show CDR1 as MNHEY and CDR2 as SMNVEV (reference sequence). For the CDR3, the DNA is TGTGCCAGCAGCAAGGAGGGGTACTATGGCTACACCTTC. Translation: CASSKEGYYGYTF.

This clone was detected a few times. The CDR3 region is CASTRGPINTEAFF. CDR3 DNA sequence: TGTGCCAGCACAAGAGGGCCTATTAACACTGAAGCTTTCTTT. The rearrangement joins TRBV28 to TRBJ1-1; D gene ambiguous. CDR3 length: 14 residues. Germline V CDR1 and CDR2: MDHEN, SYDVKM. Trimming took 7 bases from V and 2 from J, leaving 14 bases between them.

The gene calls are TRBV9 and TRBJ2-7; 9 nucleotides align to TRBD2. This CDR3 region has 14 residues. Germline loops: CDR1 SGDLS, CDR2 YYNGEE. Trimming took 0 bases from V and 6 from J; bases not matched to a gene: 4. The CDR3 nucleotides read TGTGCCAGCAGCGTAGCCCTAGCGGGAAGCGAGCAGTACTTC. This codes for CASSVALAGSEQYF.

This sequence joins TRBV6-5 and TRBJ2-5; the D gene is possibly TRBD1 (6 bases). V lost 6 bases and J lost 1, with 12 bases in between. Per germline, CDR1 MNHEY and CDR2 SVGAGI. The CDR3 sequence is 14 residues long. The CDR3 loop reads CASRPDRPQETQYF. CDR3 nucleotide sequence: TGTGCCAGCAGACCCGACAGGCCCCAAGAGACCCAGTACTTC.

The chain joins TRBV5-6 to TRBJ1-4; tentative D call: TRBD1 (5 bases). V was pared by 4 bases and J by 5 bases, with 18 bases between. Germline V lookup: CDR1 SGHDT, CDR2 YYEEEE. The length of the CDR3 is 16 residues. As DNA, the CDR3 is TGTGCCAGCAGCCTCAGGGTTTTCGGCTCAAATGAAAAACTGTTTTTT. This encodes CASSLRVFGSNEKLFF.

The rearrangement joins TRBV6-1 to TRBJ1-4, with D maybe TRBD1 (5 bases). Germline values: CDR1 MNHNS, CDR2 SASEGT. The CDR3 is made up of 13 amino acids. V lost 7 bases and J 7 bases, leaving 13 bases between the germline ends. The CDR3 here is CASTSGFAEKLFF. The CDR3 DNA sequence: TGTGCCAGCACCTCAGGGTTTGCTGAAAAACTGTTTTTT.

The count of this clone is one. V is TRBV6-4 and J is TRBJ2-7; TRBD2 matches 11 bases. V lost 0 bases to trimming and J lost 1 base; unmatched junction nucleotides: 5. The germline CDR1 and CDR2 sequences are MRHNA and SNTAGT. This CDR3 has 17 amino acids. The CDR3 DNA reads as TGTGCCAGCAGTGACTCGTATAGCGGGGGGGGTTCCTACGAGCAGTACTTC. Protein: CASSDSYSGGGSYEQYF.